The 10 T cell receptor beta chains listed next were all sequenced from one sample in a study of shared clonotypes between healthy human individuals. Method: immunoSEQ multiplex PCR; TCRdb's copy keeps in-frame clones and lacks some. Here the sample spans 1,400,000 or so clones, 97% to 99% being singletons. Sequenced material: naive CD4+ T cells sorted from blood. Regarding subset: CD45RA+ positively selected. These receptors came from a man aged 30 to 39 in good health.

This clone was counted once. The CDR3 region has the DNA TGTGCCAGCAGCGGCAGTTTGTCCCCTGTTCAAGAGACCCAGTACTTC. This sequence encodes CASSGSLSPVQETQYF. The genes are TRBV5-6 and TRBJ2-5; D gene unclear. Germline CDR1 SGHDT, CDR2 YYEEEE. This CDR3 contains 16 residues. V shed 4 bases and J shed 2 bases, with 18 bases lying between them.

This chain uses TRBV29-1 with TRBJ2-7; 8 nucleotides line up with TRBD1. CDR1 and CDR2 (germline): SQVTM, ANQGSEA. V shed 5 bases, J shed 3 bases, and the junction held 12 bases outside the gene matches. The CDR3 is 15 residues long. DNA for the CDR3: TGCAGCGTTAGGGTCCCGGGACAGGACTACTACGAGCAGTACTTC. This translates into CSVRVPGQDYYEQYF.

The V and J genes are TRBV19 and TRBJ2-3; D is unresolved. CDR1 is LNHDA, CDR2 SQIVND, per germline (reference sequence). The CDR3 is 16 amino acids. The ends were cut back, 5 bases at V and 3 bases at J, with 18 bases in the middle. CDR3 region: CASSVSRDWRTDTQYF. CDR3 coding DNA: TGTGCCAGTAGTGTCTCCCGTGATTGGCGGACAGATACGCAGTATTTT.

The chain links TRBV5-1 to TRBJ2-2; D is tentatively TRBD1 or TRBD2 (5 bases each). The V gene's germline CDR1 is SGHRS and CDR2 YFSETQ. The V end was cut by 2 bases, the J end by 7 bases, with 18 bases between. The CDR3 has 16 amino acids. Written as DNA, the CDR3 is TGCGCCAGCAGCTTCCCTCCCGCGTCGGGGCACGGGGAGCTGTTTTTT. It specifies CASSFPPASGHGELFF. The whole variable domain, remainder taken from reference TRBV5-1 and TRBJ2-2, is KAGVTQTPRYLIKTRGQQVTLSCSPISGHRSVSWYQQTPGQGLQFLFEYFSETQRNKGNFPGRFSGRQFSNSRSEMNVSTLELGDSALYLCASSFPPASGHGELFFGEGSRLTVL.

The genes are TRBV7-8 and TRBJ1-1; a weak D match, TRBD1 (5 bases). Trimming shortened V by 4 bases and J by 4 bases, and 13 bases separated the two germline ends. Germline V gene data show CDR1 as SGHVS and CDR2 as FQNEAQ. This CDR3 region has 14 residues. In nucleotides, the CDR3 is TGTGCCAGCAGCTCCCGACAGAGACCCACTGAAGCTTTCTTT. Translating it yields CASSSRQRPTEAFF.

The chain recombines TRBV6-1 with TRBJ1-2; no clear D gene. Germline V gene data show CDR1 as MNHNS and CDR2 as SASEGT. The CDR3 extends over 13 amino acids. V lost 5 bases to trimming and J lost 12 bases, with 19 bases between them. CDR3 sequence: CASSPINRAPDTF. CDR3 sequence (DNA): TGTGCCAGCAGTCCAATAAACCGGGCCCCAGACACCTTC.

The rearrangement joins TRBV9 to TRBJ2-1; 11 bases are a match to TRBD2. V lost 5 bases, J lost 4 bases, and 8 bases stayed unmatched. The length of the CDR3 is 16 residues. CDR1 and CDR2 from the germline V gene are SGDLS and YYNGEE. CDR3 in amino acids: CASSWAGTSGYNEQFF. DNA of the CDR3: TGTGCCAGCAGTTGGGCCGGGACTAGCGGTTACAATGAGCAGTTCTTC.

This chain uses TRBV7-9 with TRBJ2-1; maybe TRBD2 (6 bases). CDR3 length equals 14 residues. Germline V gives CDR1 SEHNR, CDR2 FQNEAQ (reference sequence). Trimming left V 6 bases short and J 4 bases short, with 13 bases between. The CDR3 nucleotides read TGTGCCAGCAGTTCGGAGGGCCAATACAATGAGCAGTTCTTC. The encoded protein is CASSSEGQYNEQFF.

The V and J genes are TRBV9 and TRBJ2-2; D unresolved. The CDR3 consists of 16 residues. Looked up from germline, CDR1 is SGDLS and CDR2 is YYNGEE. Trimming took 3 bases from V and 3 from J, leaving 15 bases between them. CDR3 loop: CASSARWVLDTGELFF. In DNA form, the CDR3 reads TGTGCCAGCAGCGCCCGCTGGGTGCTCGACACCGGGGAGCTGTTTTTT.

This chain connects TRBV7-9 to TRBJ2-2; possibly TRBD2 for D (5 bases). V dropped 0 bases and J dropped 5 bases, with 16 bases sitting between them. CDR1 SEHNR and CDR2 FQNEAQ come from the germline V gene (reference sequence). This CDR3 spans 17 amino acids. For the CDR3, the DNA is TGTGCCAGCAGCTTAGCGCCGGTACAGCCGGGGACCGGGGAGCTGTTTTTT. This gives the protein CASSLAPVQPGTGELFF. The full variable domain, its missing parts supplied by reference TRBV7-9 and TRBJ2-2, is DTGVSQNPRHKITKRGQNVTFRCDPISEHNRLYWYRQTLGQGPEFLTYFQNEAQLEKSRLLSDRFSAERPKGSFSTLEIQRTEQGDSAMYLCASSLAPVQPGTGELFFGEGSRLTVL.